The rows below give T cell receptor beta chains drawn from one sample of a study of cytomegalovirus exposure and HLA in healthy donors. Libraries were prepared by immunoSEQ multiplex PCR; TCRdb keeps only in-frame clonotypes and omits some of them. The table lists about 140,000 clones, about 78% of them singletons. Sequencing was performed on PBMCs. The source is a male donor in good health and CMV-seronegative. CDR3s include the opening cysteine and the closing phenylalanine or tryptophan.

v_call: TRBV23-1; cdr3_aa: CASTERQGSYNEQFF
v_call: TRBV19; cdr3_aa: CASSSGQGGNSPLHF
v_call: TRBV9; cdr3_aa: CASSGIGVGRSSTEAFF
v_call: TRBV2; cdr3_aa: CASSEIGQLMNTEAFF
v_call: TRBV5-1; cdr3_aa: CASRLAGPSYNEQFF
v_call: TRBV5-6; cdr3_aa: CASSFGTAVYEQYF
v_call: TRBV5-1; cdr3_aa: CASSQGTSNYGYTF
v_call: TRBV25-1; cdr3_aa: CASSEPGGSDSPLHF
v_call: TRBV5-5; cdr3_aa: CASRLGQGNTEAFF
v_call: TRBV27; cdr3_aa: CASSQTGAVYGYTF
v_call: TRBV6-5; cdr3_aa: CASSYSRGGGEQYF
v_call: TRBV5-4; cdr3_aa: CASSSGLAGGNNEQFF
v_call: TRBV25-1; cdr3_aa: CASSGPGQLLSNTGELFF
v_call: TRBV19; cdr3_aa: CASSPSGEGRAF
v_call: TRBV5-1; cdr3_aa: CASSLAGVSYEQYF
v_call: TRBV9; cdr3_aa: CASSTSAMNGYTF
v_call: TRBV9; cdr3_aa: CASSARQGTYNEQFF
v_call: TRBV7-6; cdr3_aa: CASSLAPGTAEAFF
v_call: TRBV4-3; cdr3_aa: CASSQVRGGFYEQYF
v_call: TRBV2; cdr3_aa: CASSGQGGTFYEQFF
v_call: TRBV29-1; cdr3_aa: CSVRDRGYEQYF
v_call: TRBV20-1; cdr3_aa: CSARATYEQYF
v_call: TRBV14; cdr3_aa: CASSQAASGSQDNEQFF
v_call: TRBV5-1; cdr3_aa: CASSWTGQSEAFF
v_call: TRBV4-1; cdr3_aa: CASSRVTSGWDEQYF
v_call: TRBV5-8; cdr3_aa: CASSLLGGRHSPLHF
v_call: TRBV2; cdr3_aa: CASSEGSTGLSYEQYF
v_call: TRBV7-9; cdr3_aa: CASSLVGDRGARGANVLTF
v_call: TRBV5-1; cdr3_aa: CATSLRGRGWDTEAFF
v_call: TRBV30; cdr3_aa: CAWSVDRVVDTEAFF
v_call: TRBV25-1; cdr3_aa: CASSELARGEQYF
v_call: TRBV7-8; cdr3_aa: CASSSNNPSDRPYGYTF
v_call: TRBV21-1; cdr3_aa: CASSKAGTSPGYF
v_call: TRBV29-1; cdr3_aa: CSAYPGLGGTGELFF
v_call: TRBV18; cdr3_aa: CASSPGTGAVDQPQHF
v_call: TRBV6-5; cdr3_aa: CASSRLAVSYNEQFF
v_call: TRBV9; cdr3_aa: CASSSHGGRDTEAFF
v_call: TRBV4-3; cdr3_aa: CASSQAYATYEQYF
v_call: TRBV29-1; cdr3_aa: CSSRGLDPEAFF
v_call: TRBV19; cdr3_aa: CASSIGGNHQPQHF
v_call: TRBV30; cdr3_aa: CAWRPREKLFF
v_call: TRBV19; cdr3_aa: CASSPPGRAGETQYF
v_call: TRBV6-5; cdr3_aa: CASSVGQGEQYF
v_call: TRBV7-2; cdr3_aa: CASSPEGAGSARTQYF
v_call: TRBV7-2; cdr3_aa: CASSGGLQETQYF
v_call: TRBV4-3; cdr3_aa: CASSQDLLGGVDTQYF
v_call: TRBV7-2; cdr3_aa: CASSLGVGDLSYEQYF